Described below is a single TCR beta chain sequence and its context. These data originate in a study of shared clonotypes between healthy human individuals. The study drew its donors from healthy HIV-negative adults without recent acute infections or vaccinations. V was cut by 4 bases and J by 0 bases, with 11 bases left in between. In germline, CDR1 is SGHRS, CDR2 YFSETQ. The CDR3 loop spans 16 amino acids. TCRdb keeps only in-frame clones here, not all; method: immunoSEQ multiplex PCR. The table lists about 1.5 million clones, 98% of them singletons. V is TRBV5-1 and J is TRBJ2-6, with D maybe TRBD2 (6 bases). This receptor was identified in a man between 25 and 39 years old in good health. Sample: naive CD4+ T cells sorted from blood. Sample subset: CD45RA+ positively selected. The CDR3 sequence is CASSAGLHSGANVLTF. The CDR3 DNA sequence: TGCGCCAGCAGCGCGGGACTGCACTCTGGGGCCAACGTCCTGACTTTC.